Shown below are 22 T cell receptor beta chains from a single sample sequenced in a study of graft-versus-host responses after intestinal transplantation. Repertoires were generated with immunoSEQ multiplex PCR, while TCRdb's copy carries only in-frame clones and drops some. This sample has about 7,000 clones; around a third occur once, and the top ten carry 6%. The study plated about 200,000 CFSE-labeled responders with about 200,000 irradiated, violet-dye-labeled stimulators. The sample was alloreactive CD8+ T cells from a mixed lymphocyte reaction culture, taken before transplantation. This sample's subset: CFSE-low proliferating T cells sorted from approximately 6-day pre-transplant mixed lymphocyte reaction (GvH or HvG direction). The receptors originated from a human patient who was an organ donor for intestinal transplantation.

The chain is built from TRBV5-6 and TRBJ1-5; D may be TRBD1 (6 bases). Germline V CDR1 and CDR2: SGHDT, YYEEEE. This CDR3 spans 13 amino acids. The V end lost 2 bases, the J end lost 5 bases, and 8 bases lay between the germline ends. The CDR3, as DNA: TGTGCCAGCAGCTTCGGGGGCTATCAGCCCCAGCATTTT. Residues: CASSFGGYQPQHF.

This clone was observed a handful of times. The CDR3 sequence: CASSFTGGANYGYTF. The CDR3 DNA sequence: TGTGCCAGCAGCTTCACAGGGGGGGCTAACTATGGCTACACCTTC. The J gene is TRBJ1-2, the V gene TRBV7-2; 8 bases line up with TRBD1. This CDR3 region has 15 residues. V dropped 3 bases and J dropped 0; count of bases not matched to a gene: 3. Germline CDR1 is SGHTA and CDR2 is FQGNSA.

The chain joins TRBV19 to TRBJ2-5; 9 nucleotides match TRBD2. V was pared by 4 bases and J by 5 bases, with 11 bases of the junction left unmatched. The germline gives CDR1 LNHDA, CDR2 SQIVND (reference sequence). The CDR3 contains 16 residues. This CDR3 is CASSKSGGPTIETQYF. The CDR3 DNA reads TGTGCCAGTAGTAAGAGCGGGGGGCCTACTATTGAGACCCAGTACTTC. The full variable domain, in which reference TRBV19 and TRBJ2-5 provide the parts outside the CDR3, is DGGITQSPKYLFRKEGQNVTLSCEQNLNHDAMYWYRQDPGQGLRLIYYSQIVNDFQKGDIAEGYSVSREKKESFPLTVTSAQKNPTAFYLCASSKSGGPTIETQYFGPGTRLLVL.

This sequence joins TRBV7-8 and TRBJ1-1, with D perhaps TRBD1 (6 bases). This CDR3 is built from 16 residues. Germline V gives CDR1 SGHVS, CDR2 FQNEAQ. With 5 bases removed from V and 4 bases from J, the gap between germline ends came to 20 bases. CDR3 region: CASSPVRGRGITEAFF. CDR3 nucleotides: TGTGCCAGCAGCCCCGTTCGGGGGCGAGGCATCACTGAAGCTTTCTTT.

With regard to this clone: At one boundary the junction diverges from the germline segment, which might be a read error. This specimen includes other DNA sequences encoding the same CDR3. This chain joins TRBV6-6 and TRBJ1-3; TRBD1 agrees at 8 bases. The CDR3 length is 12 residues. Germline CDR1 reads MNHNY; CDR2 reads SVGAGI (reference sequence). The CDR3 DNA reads TGTGCCAGCAGCCCCCGTCCGGGACAGGTACATTTT. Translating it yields CASSPRPGQVHF.

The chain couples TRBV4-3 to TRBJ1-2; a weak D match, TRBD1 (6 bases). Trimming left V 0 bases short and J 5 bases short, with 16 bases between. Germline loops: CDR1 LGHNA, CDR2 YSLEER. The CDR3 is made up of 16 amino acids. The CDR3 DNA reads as TGCGCCAGCAGCCAAGATGGGCCAGGGGTAAAATATGGCTACACCTTC. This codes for CASSQDGPGVKYGYTF.

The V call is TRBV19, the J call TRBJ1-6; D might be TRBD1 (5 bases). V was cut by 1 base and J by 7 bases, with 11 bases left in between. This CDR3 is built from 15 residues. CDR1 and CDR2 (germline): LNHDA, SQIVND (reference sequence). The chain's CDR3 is CASSIGQKGNSPLHF. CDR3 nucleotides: TGTGCCAGTAGTATAGGACAGAAAGGGAATTCACCCCTCCACTTT.

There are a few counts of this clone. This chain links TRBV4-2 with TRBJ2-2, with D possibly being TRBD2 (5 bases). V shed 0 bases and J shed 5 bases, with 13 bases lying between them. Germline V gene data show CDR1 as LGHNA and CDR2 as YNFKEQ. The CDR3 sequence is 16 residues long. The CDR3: CASSQDWVAGTGELFF. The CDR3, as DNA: TGTGCCAGCAGCCAAGATTGGGTTGCGGGTACCGGGGAGCTGTTTTTT.

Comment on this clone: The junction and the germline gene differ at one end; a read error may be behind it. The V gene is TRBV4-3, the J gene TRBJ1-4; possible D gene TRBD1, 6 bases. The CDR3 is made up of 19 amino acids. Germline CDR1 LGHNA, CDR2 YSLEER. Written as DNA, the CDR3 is TGCGCCAGCAGCGAAGACCTCCGGAGGGGGTCAGGGAACCGCGAAAAACTGTTTTTT. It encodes CASSEDLRRGSGNREKLFF.

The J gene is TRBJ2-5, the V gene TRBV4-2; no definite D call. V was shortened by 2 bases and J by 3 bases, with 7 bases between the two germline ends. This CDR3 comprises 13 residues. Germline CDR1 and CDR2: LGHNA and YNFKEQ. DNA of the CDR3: TGTGCCAGCAGCCAAAACAGTGAAGAGACCCAGTACTTC. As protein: CASSQNSEETQYF.

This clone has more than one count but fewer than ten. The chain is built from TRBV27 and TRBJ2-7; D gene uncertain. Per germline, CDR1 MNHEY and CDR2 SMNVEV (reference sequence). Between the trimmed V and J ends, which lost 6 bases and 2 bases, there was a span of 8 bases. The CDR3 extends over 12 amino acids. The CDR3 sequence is CASSLVAYEQYF. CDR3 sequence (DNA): TGTGCCAGCAGCCTCGTGGCCTACGAGCAGTACTTC.

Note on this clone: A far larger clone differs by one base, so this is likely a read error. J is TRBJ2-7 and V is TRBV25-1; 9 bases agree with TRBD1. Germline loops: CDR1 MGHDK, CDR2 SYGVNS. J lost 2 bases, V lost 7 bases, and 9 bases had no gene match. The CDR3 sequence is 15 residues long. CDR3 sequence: CASIRRDRATYEQYF. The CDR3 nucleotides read TGTGCCAGCATTCGACGGGACAGGGCCACCTACGAGCAGTACTTC.

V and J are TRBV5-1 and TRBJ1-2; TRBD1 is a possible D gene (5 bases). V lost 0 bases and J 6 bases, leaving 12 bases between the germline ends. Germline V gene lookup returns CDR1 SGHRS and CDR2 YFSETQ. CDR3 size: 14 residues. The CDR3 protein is CASSLAGGRHGYTF. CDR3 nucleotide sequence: TGCGCCAGCAGCTTGGCCGGGGGAAGGCATGGCTACACCTTC.

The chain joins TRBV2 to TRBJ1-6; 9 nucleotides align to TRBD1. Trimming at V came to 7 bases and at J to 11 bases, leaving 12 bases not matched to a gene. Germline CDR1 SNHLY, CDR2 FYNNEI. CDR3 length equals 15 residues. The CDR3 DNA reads TGTGCCAGCATTAGGGACAGGGTGACGTTAACACCCCTCCACTTT. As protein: CASIRDRVTLTPLHF.

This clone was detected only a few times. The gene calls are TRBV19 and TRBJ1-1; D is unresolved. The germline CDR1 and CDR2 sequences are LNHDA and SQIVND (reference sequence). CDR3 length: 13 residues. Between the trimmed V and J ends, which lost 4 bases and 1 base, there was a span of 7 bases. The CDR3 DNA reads TGTGCCAGTAGTAGCCGGGAGAACACTGAAGCTTTCTTT. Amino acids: CASSSRENTEAFF.

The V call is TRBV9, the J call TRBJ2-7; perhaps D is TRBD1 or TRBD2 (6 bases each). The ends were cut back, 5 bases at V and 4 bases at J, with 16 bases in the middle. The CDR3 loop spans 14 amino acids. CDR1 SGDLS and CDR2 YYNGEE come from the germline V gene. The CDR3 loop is CASSSKGGLYEQYF. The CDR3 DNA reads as TGTGCCAGCAGTTCTAAGGGGGGTTTATACGAGCAGTACTTC.

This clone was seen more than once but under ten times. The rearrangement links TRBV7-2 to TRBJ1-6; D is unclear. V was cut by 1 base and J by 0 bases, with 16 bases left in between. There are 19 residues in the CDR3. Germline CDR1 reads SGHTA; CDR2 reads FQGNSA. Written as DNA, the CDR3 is TGTGCCAGCAGCTTAGGACCATATGTGTGGGGCTCCTATAATTCACCCCTCCACTTT. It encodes CASSLGPYVWGSYNSPLHF.

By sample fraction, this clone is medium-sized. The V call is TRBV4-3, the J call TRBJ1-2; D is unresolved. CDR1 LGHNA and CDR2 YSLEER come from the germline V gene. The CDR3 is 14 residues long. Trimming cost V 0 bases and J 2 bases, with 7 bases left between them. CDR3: CASSQDRYNYGYTF. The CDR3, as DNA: TGCGCCAGCAGCCAAGATCGCTACAACTATGGCTACACCTTC.

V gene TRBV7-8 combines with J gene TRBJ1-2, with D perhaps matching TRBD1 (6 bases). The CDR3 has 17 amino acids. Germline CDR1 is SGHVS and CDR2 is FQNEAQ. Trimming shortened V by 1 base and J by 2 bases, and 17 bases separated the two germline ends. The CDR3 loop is CASSLEVRGGPNYGYTF. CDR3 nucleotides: TGTGCCAGCAGCTTAGAGGTGCGCGGGGGGCCCAACTATGGCTACACCTTC.

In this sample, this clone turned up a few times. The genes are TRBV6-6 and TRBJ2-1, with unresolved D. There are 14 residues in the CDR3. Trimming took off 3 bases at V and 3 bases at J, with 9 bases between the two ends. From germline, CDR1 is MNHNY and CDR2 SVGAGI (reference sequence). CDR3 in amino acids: CASSYVSLYNEQFF. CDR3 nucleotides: TGTGCCAGCAGTTATGTCAGTCTCTACAATGAGCAGTTCTTC.

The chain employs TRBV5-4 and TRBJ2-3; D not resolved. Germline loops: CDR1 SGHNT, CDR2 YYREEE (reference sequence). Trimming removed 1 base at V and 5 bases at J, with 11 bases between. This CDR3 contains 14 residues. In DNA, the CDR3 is TGTGCCAGCAGCTTGTCCCTGGAGATAGATACGCAGTATTTT. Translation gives CASSLSLEIDTQYF.

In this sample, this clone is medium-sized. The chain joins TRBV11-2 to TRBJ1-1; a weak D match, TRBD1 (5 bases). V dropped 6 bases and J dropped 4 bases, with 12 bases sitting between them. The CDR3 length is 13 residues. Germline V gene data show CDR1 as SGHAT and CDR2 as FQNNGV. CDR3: CASSSGFGTEAFF. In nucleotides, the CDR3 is TGTGCCAGCAGTTCAGGGTTTGGCACTGAAGCTTTCTTT.